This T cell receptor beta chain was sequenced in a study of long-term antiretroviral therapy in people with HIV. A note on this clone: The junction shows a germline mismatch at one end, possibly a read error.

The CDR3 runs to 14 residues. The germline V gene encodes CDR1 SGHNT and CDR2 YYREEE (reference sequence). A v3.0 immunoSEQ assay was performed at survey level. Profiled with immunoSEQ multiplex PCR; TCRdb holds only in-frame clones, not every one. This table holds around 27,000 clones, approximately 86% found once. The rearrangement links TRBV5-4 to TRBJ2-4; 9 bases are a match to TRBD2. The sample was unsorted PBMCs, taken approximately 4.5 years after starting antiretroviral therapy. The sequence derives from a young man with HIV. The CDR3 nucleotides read TGTGCCAGCAGCTTGGGACTAGCGGTACCCGAACCCCACTTC. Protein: CASSLGLAVPEPHF.